These T cell receptor beta chains were read from a single sample in a study of control samples from healthy donors and cancer patients. This table comes from immunoSEQ multiplex PCR, and its TCRdb copy is limited to in-frame clones, with some not included. The sample lists roughly 54,000 clones, 95% to 96% occurring once. The specimen sequenced was blood. The receptors stem from a woman aged 25 to 39 in good health. Both conserved end residues are trimmed from each CDR3.

j_call,cdr3_length,v_call,cdr3_aa
TRBJ1-1,12,TRBV3-1/TRBV3-2,ASSQAGANTEAF
TRBJ2-7,11,TRBV28,ASSGQNSYEQY
TRBJ1-5,12,TRBV2,ASSELDRVQPQH
TRBJ2-3,15,TRBV5-1,ASSSRGGQGGPDTQY
TRBJ1-2,13,TRBV10-3,AISDRAGTGDGYT
TRBJ2-7,12,TRBV4-1,ASSQQVGAYEQY
TRBJ1-3,14,TRBV5-1,ASSLKDTGSGNTIY
TRBJ2-7,12,TRBV2,ASKWTVNPYEQY
TRBJ2-3,15,TRBV7-2,ASAPGSGFKDGDTQY
TRBJ2-7,15,TRBV4-1,ASSQAQSGTIPYEQY
TRBJ1-5,11,TRBV19,ASSPPGRQPQH
TRBJ2-7,14,TRBV6-1,ASSERDGVGAYEQY
TRBJ1-6,13,TRBV6-1,ASSESSSYNSPLH
TRBJ2-3,12,TRBV9,ASSVEGRTDTQY
TRBJ2-5,11,TRBV28,ASSFGSAWVQY
TRBJ2-7,11,TRBV6-5,ASRQQGAAEQY
TRBJ2-7,16,TRBV4-1,ASSQSPGQGGGLFEQY
TRBJ1-6,13,TRBV11-3,ASRGACGWNSPLH
TRBJ2-5,13,TRBV28,ASSSSAALRETQY
TRBJ2-3,12,TRBV27,ASSLMGSTDTQY
TRBJ2-7,11,TRBV20-1,SASPSGSYEQY
TRBJ2-7,13,TRBV5-5,ASSHGLDPSYEQY
TRBJ2-1,13,TRBV5-4,ASSSAGGPLHEQF
TRBJ1-2,11,TRBV19,ASSIGTTYGYT